This T cell receptor beta chain came from a study of T cells in tuberculosis (dated by TCRdb to the late 2010s). For the study in its entirety: In the study, CD1B tetramers and high-throughput TCR immunosequencing were combined to characterize T cells specific for the mycobacterial lipid antigen glucose monomycolate (GMM).

Points on this clone: Base qualities are not provided; no much larger clone lies one nucleotide away.

The germline V gene encodes CDR1 LNHDA and CDR2 SQIVND (reference sequence). V is clipped by 3 bases and J by 2 bases, and the sequence between their germline boundaries is 9 bases long. The CDR3 spans 14 residues, from the cysteine through the phenylalanine. Of the read, only the CDR3 DNA is kept; its 42 bases are in frame from base 1. TCR-alpha and TCR-beta chains were sequenced unpaired, so chain pairing information was not available. TCR libraries were generated with the immunoSEQ multiplex PCR assay, using TCR-beta and/or TCR-alpha/delta assays for each sample. The amplified TCR libraries were sequenced using the Illumina high-throughput platform. In the source study's methods: Clustering and dimensionality reduction relied on pairwise TCRdist distances among GMM-specific receptors from T cells that were either sorted ex vivo or expanded in vitro. Sequence motifs defined by gene usage and CDR3 content were tested for enrichment in tetramer-positive versus tetramer-negative populations. TCRdb provides this immuneACCESS table in a form limited to in-frame rearrangements. Some clones are lacking; in checked studies, under half of them reflect an unresolved V gene, and why the rest are absent is not known. From that table come the V and J calls and clone size; the DNA was used to work out D and trimming. Across this sample there are 85,000 to 90,000 clones, with approximately 90% seen only once. The top ten clones comprise approximately 2% of the sample.

Overall study results and their limits: T cells that bind the CD1B-GMM tetramer with low affinity may not have been captured by the stringent sort gate.

PBMC were thawed, rested overnight, stained with a GMM-loaded CD1B tetramer, a Live/Dead dye and anti-CD3, and then sorted on a FACS Aria II. The CD1B tetramers were loaded with C32 glucose monomycolate that had been purified from Rhodococcus equi. Before cryopreservation, the PBMC later used for tetramer sorting had been depleted of CD14-expressing monocytes as part of a separate study. From each donor, about 100,000 tetramer-negative cells were also sorted and analyzed side by side with the tetramer-positive cells. GMM-loaded CD1B tetramers were used to sort antigen-specific T cells from a few healthy South African adults.

This receptor was taken from an adult woman with latent tuberculosis. Specimen: CD1b-GMM tetramer-negative cells sorted from PBMCs. The cell subset or site label here, explained by the study, means: T cells not binding CD1B-GMM tetramer, sorted from same donor. The sequence is built from TRBV19 and TRBJ2-3; TRBD1 might be the D gene, on 6 matching bases. The CDR3 has the sequence CASSIGQNTDTQYF. The DNA reads TGTGCCAGTAGTATTGGACAGAACACAGATACGCAGTATTTT. The reference TRBV19 and TRBJ2-3 proteins fill in what lies around the CDR3, so the full variable domain reads DGGITQSPKYLFRKEGQNVTLSCEQNLNHDAMYWYRQDPGQGLRLIYYSQIVNDFQKGDIAEGYSVSREKKESFPLTVTSAQKNPTAFYLCASSIGQNTDTQYFGPGTRLTVL.